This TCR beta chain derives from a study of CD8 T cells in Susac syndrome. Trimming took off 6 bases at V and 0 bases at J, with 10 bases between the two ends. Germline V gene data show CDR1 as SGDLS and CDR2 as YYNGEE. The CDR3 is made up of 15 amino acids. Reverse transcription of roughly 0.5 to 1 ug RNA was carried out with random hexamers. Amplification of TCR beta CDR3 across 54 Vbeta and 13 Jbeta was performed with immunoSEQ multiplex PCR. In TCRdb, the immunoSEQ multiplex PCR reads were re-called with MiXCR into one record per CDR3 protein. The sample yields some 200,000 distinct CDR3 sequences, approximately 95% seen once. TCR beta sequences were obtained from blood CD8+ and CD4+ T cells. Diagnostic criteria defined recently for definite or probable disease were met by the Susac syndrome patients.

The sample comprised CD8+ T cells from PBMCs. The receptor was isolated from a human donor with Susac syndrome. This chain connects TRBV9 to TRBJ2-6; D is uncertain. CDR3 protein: CASTTSNSGANVLTF. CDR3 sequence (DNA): TGTGCCAGCACGACCTCTAACTCTGGGGCCAACGTCCTGACTTTC.